These 20 T cell receptor beta chains came from one sample sequenced in a study of blood T cell repertoires in COVID-19. The method was immunoSEQ multiplex PCR; TCRdb's version includes in-frame clones alone and lacks a portion of them. The sample lists 330,000 or so clones, over 75% occurring once. The sample was PBMCs or T cells enriched from blood (not recorded which). The source is a man aged 35-49 years in a cohort exposed to, infected with or recovered from COVID-19 (not recorded which).

A single count supports this clone. CDR3 sequence reads: CASRRQGGGYTF. The CDR3 coding sequence is TGTGCCAGCAGACGACAGGGTGGCGGCTACACCTTC. The V call is TRBV28, the J call TRBJ1-2; 7 bases line up with TRBD1. Germline V gene lookup returns CDR1 MDHEN and CDR2 SYDVKM. The CDR3 is made up of 12 amino acids. The V and J ends lost 6 bases and 8 bases, in that order; junction bases with no gene match: 6.

The V call is TRBV11-2, the J call TRBJ2-7; a weak D match, TRBD1 (8 bases). V gave up 5 bases and J gave up 0 bases, with 14 bases separating them. Germline-derived CDR1 and CDR2 are SGHAT and FQNNGV. CDR3 length: 15 amino acids. CDR3 region: CASSQQGGASYEQYF. The CDR3 DNA reads TGTGCCAGCAGCCAACAGGGGGGGGCCTCCTACGAGCAGTACTTC.

The chain carries TRBV27 and TRBJ1-6; TRBD1 might be the D (5 bases). Per germline, CDR1 MNHEY and CDR2 SMNVEV (reference sequence). The CDR3 loop spans 13 amino acids. V lost 8 bases to trimming and J lost 3 bases, with 8 bases between them. CDR3 nucleotides: TGTGCCAGCGGGGCCCGCTATAATTCACCCCTCCACTTT. This codes for CASGARYNSPLHF.

This rearrangement joins TRBV11-2 to TRBJ2-5; 9 nucleotides match TRBD2. V was clipped by 5 bases and J by 4 bases; unmatched bases: 11. Germline assignment: CDR1 SGHAT and CDR2 FQNNGV. There are 16 residues in the CDR3. In DNA, the CDR3 is TGTGCCAGCAGCCCCCTCCGTGGCGGGAGGGGAGAGACCCAGTACTTC. Its protein is CASSPLRGGRGETQYF. The whole variable domain, filled in from reference TRBV11-2 and TRBJ2-5, reads EAGVAQSPRYKIIEKRQSVAFWCNPISGHATLYWYQQILGQGPKLLIQFQNNGVVDDSQLPKDRFSAERLKGVDSTLKIQPAKLEDSAVYLCASSPLRGGRGETQYFGPGTRLLVL.

The V call is TRBV5-4, the J call TRBJ1-2; the match to TRBD1 covers 10 bases. The CDR3 is made up of 15 amino acids. Germline V CDR1 and CDR2: SGHNT, YYREEE (reference sequence). V was pared by 3 bases and J by 5 bases, with 7 bases of the junction left unmatched. DNA for the CDR3: TGTGCCAGCAGCTCTCGGGACAGGGGACTTTATGGCTACACCTTC. It translates to CASSSRDRGLYGYTF.

The CDR3 DNA is TGCGCCAGCACCCTAAGGACAGGGCGCCAAGAGACCCAGTACTTC. Translated: CASTLRTGRQETQYF. The chain joins TRBV5-1 to TRBJ2-5, with 8 nucleotides matching TRBD1. The CDR3 length is 15 residues. Germline CDR1 SGHRS, CDR2 YFSETQ. V trimming: 6 bases; J trimming: 1 base; junction bases outside the gene matches: 8.

The chain has TRBV30 and TRBJ1-2; TRBD1 aligns across 7 bases. V was clipped by 2 bases and J by 0 bases; unmatched bases: 3. The CDR3 covers 14 residues. Germline V gives CDR1 GTSNPN, CDR2 SVGIG (reference sequence). The CDR3 bases are TGTGCCTGGAGTCGTACAGGGGCTAACTATGGCTACACCTTC. Amino acids: CAWSRTGANYGYTF.

This chain uses TRBV7-8 with TRBJ2-3; 9 bases agree with TRBD2. In germline, CDR1 is SGHVS, CDR2 FQNEAQ. The CDR3 is 19 amino acids. Trimming at V came to 2 bases and at J to 5 bases, leaving 17 bases not matched to a gene. CDR3 coding DNA: TGTGCCAGCAGCTTAAACCTCGGCGGGAGGGCCGGTACGGGAGATACGCAGTATTTT. It is translated as CASSLNLGGRAGTGDTQYF.

The chain recombines TRBV7-2 with TRBJ1-2, with TRBD1 identical over 7 bases. Germline CDR1 is SGHTA and CDR2 is FQGNSA. This CDR3 has 13 amino acids. The ends lost 5 bases at V and 4 bases at J; junction bases unmatched: 4. The CDR3 DNA reads TGTGCCAGCAGCCCAGACAGGGCCTATGGCTACACCTTC. This codes for CASSPDRAYGYTF.

The V call is TRBV25-1, the J call TRBJ1-3, with D hard to call. The V end was cut by 6 bases, the J end by 4 bases, with 10 bases between. This CDR3 is built from 13 residues. Looked up from germline, CDR1 is MGHDK and CDR2 is SYGVNS. Here the CDR3 reads CASRAGAGNTIYF. The CDR3 nucleotides read TGTGCCAGCAGAGCCGGAGCGGGAAACACCATATATTTT.

The V and J genes are TRBV7-9 and TRBJ2-3, with 12 bases fitting TRBD2. CDR3 length equals 17 residues. Losses at the gene ends were 5 bases for V and 9 bases for J; bases not matched to a gene: 15. The germline CDR1 and CDR2 sequences are SEHNR and FQNEAQ (reference sequence). DNA for the CDR3: TGTGCCAGCAGCCCCCGCTCTAGCGGGAGGGCCGGGGCCACGCAGTATTTT. Protein product: CASSPRSSGRAGATQYF.

The CDR3 region has the DNA TGTGCCAGCAGTTTGGTCGGGAGCCGGATCTACGAGCAGTACTTC. Translation: CASSLVGSRIYEQYF. V and J are TRBV28 and TRBJ2-7, with a weak D call TRBD2 (6 bases). Germline CDR1 reads MDHEN; CDR2 reads SYDVKM. The germline V and J ends were trimmed by 3 bases and 3 bases, with 15 bases remaining between them. The CDR3 has 15 amino acids.

The chain employs TRBV19 and TRBJ2-1, with D uncertain. There are 11 residues in the CDR3. The ends were cut back, 10 bases at V and 9 bases at J, with 13 bases in the middle. Germline CDR1 LNHDA, CDR2 SQIVND (reference sequence). In nucleotides, the CDR3 is TGTGCCACCCAAAACCCGGGTGAGCAGTTCTTC. This gives the protein CATQNPGEQFF.

The chain joins TRBV5-6 to TRBJ2-2; 12 bases are a match to TRBD1. Losses at the gene ends were 0 bases for V and 7 bases for J; bases not matched to a gene: 7. The CDR3 has 17 residues. Germline lookup yields CDR1 SGHDT and CDR2 YYEEEE. The CDR3 bases are TGTGCCAGCAGCTTGGAACGGGACAGGGGGCGAAGCGGGGAGCTGTTTTTT. Its protein is CASSLERDRGRSGELFF.

This clone was recorded only once. This chain joins TRBV19 and TRBJ2-2; D unresolved. The V gene lost 6 bases and the J gene lost 5 bases, with 10 bases spanning the gap. Looked up from germline, CDR1 is LNHDA and CDR2 is SQIVND (reference sequence). CDR3 length equals 13 residues. DNA of the CDR3: TGTGCCAGTAGGACGGGTTGGACCGGGGAGCTGTTTTTT. Protein sequence: CASRTGWTGELFF.

The CDR3 spells CASSHPVGEQYF. DNA for the CDR3: TGTGCCAGCAGCCACCCGGTCGGGGAGCAGTACTTC. The chain combines TRBV7-9 with TRBJ2-7; D is ambiguous. The CDR3 is made up of 12 amino acids. The germline V and J ends were trimmed by 5 bases and 7 bases, with 12 bases remaining between them. From germline, CDR1 is SEHNR and CDR2 FQNEAQ (reference sequence).

This clone is a singleton in its sample. V usage is TRBV7-2 and J usage is TRBJ2-7; D possibly corresponds to TRBD2 (6 bases). Trimming stripped 5 bases from V and 7 bases from J, with 18 bases between. The CDR3 runs 14 residues. Germline V gives CDR1 SGHTA, CDR2 FQGNSA. The CDR3 reads CASSPSPGVLEQYF. CDR3 in DNA: TGTGCCAGCAGCCCAAGTCCGGGGGTTCTTGAGCAGTACTTC.

This chain connects TRBV5-4 to TRBJ1-3; no clear D. This CDR3 spans 14 amino acids. Per the germline V gene, CDR1 is SGHNT and CDR2 is YYREEE (reference sequence). V lost 4 bases and J 4 bases, leaving 12 bases between the germline ends. CDR3 bases: TGTGCCAGCAGCCGAGCGGGAGCGGGAAACACCATATATTTT. Protein product: CASSRAGAGNTIYF.

The V and J genes are TRBV7-2 and TRBJ2-1; unclear D gene. The V gene's germline CDR1 is SGHTA and CDR2 FQGNSA. The length of the CDR3 is 14 residues. The ends were cut back, 5 bases at V and 9 bases at J, with 17 bases in the middle. This CDR3 is CASSPPSVSREQFF. CDR3 DNA sequence: TGTGCCAGCAGCCCCCCTTCGGTGTCCCGTGAGCAGTTCTTC.

The chain links TRBV27 to TRBJ1-4, with 9 bases identical to TRBD1. This CDR3 has 16 amino acids. The V gene end was trimmed by 5 bases and the J gene end by 7 bases; junction bases not matched to a gene: 11. CDR1 is MNHEY and CDR2 is SMNVEV in the germline V gene (reference sequence). The CDR3 protein is CASSSPGQGIGEKLFF. CDR3 in DNA: TGTGCCAGCAGTAGCCCCGGACAGGGGATAGGTGAAAAACTGTTTTTT.